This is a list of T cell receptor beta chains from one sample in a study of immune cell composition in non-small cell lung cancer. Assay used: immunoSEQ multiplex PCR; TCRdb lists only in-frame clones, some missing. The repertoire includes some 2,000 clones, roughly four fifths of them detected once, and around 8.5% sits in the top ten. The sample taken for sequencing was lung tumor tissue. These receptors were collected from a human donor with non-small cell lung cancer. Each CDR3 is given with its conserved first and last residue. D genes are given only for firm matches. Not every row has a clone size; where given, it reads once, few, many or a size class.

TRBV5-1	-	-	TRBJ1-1	CASSLAGLRGSLVNTEAFF	TGCGCCAGCAGCTTGGCGGGGTTACGGGGGAGTCTAGTGAACACTGAAGCTTTCTTT
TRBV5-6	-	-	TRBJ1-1	CASSLVARIMNTEAFF	TGTGCCAGCAGCTTGGTTGCCAGAATCATGAACACTGAAGCTTTCTTT
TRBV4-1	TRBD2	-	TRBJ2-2	CASSQDSSVAGKDTGELFF	TGCGCCAGCAGCCAAGATAGTAGTGTAGCGGGAAAAGACACCGGGGAGCTGTTTTTT
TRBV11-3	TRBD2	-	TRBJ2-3	CASSSGLAGDGTDTQYF	TGTGCCAGCAGCTCCGGACTAGCGGGAGACGGCACAGATACGCAGTATTTT
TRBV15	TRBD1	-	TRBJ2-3	CATSRGQGWSTDTQYF	TGTGCCACCAGCAGGGGACAGGGGTGGTCCACAGATACGCAGTATTTT
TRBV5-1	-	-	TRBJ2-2	CASSFQGIDTGELFF	TGCGCCAGCAGCTTTCAGGGAATTGACACCGGGGAGCTGTTTTTT
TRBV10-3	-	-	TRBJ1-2	CAISEEGVTDYGYTF	TGTGCCATCAGTGAGGAGGGGGTTACGGATTATGGCTACACCTTC
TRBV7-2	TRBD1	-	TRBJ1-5	CASSTYRGSNQPQHF	TGTGCCAGCAGCACGTACAGGGGTAGCAATCAGCCCCAGCATTTT
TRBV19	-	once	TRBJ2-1	CASSQDTRTGGVQQFF	TGTGCCAGTAGTCAGGATACTCGAACCGGAGGGGTACAGCAGTTCTTC
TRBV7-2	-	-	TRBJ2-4	CASSLPRRDKNIQYF	TGTGCCAGCAGCCTTCCGCGCAGGGACAAAAACATTCAGTACTTC
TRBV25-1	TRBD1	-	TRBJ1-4	CASRGTGSGENEKLFF	TGTGCCAGCAGAGGGACAGGTTCTGGGGAAAATGAAAAACTGTTTTTT
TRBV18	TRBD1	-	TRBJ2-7	CASSTGALTYEQYF	TGTGCCAGTTCCACAGGGGCCCTCACCTACGAGCAGTACTTC
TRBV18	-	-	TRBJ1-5	CASSPPSTTDSNQPQHF	TGTGCCAGCTCACCACCGTCGACAACTGATAGCAATCAGCCCCAGCATTTT
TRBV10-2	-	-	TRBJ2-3	CASSDLSTDTQYF	TGCGCCAGCAGTGACCTTAGCACAGATACGCAGTATTTT
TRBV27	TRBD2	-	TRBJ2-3	CASSPGTSGSLVDTQYF	TGTGCCAGCAGTCCCGGGACTAGCGGGAGTCTCGTTGATACGCAGTATTTT
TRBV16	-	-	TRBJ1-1	CASSLYRRVNTEAFF	TGTGCCAGCAGCCTTTACCGGAGGGTGAACACTGAAGCTTTCTTT
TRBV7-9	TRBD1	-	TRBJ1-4	CASSWGQLATNEKLFF	TGTGCCAGCAGCTGGGGACAGCTTGCAACTAATGAAAAACTGTTTTTT
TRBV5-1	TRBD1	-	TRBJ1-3	CASSPGTGSGNTIYF	TGCGCCAGCAGCCCCGGGACAGGGTCTGGAAACACCATATATTTT
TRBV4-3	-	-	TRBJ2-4	CASSQDIEVGKNIQYF	TGCGCCAGCAGCCAAGACATAGAGGTCGGCAAAAACATTCAGTACTTC
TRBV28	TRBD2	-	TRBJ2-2	CASTEVGLAGVIVHGELFF	TGTGCCAGCACCGAAGTGGGACTAGCGGGAGTTATCGTCCACGGGGAGCTGTTTTTT
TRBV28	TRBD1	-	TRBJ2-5	CASSPYSGQGQETQYF	TGTGCCAGCAGCCCATATAGCGGACAGGGTCAAGAGACCCAGTACTTC
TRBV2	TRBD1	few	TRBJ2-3	CASSRVQGATDTQYF	TGTGCCAGCAGTAGAGTACAGGGGGCGACAGATACGCAGTATTTT